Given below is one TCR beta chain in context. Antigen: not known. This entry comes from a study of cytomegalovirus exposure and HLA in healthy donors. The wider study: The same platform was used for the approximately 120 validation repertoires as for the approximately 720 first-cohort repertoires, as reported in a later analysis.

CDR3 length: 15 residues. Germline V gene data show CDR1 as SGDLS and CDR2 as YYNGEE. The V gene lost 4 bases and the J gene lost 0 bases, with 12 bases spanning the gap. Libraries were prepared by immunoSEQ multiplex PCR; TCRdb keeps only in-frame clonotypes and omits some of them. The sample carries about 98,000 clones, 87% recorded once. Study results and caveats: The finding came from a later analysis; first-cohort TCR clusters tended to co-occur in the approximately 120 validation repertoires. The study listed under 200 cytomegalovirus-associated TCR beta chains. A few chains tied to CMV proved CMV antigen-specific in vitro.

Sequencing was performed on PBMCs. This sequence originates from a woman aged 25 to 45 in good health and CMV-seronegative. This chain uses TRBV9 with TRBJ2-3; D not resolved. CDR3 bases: TGTGCCAGCAGCTCAGGTTGGATTAGCACAGATACGCAGTATTTT. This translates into CASSSGWISTDTQYF. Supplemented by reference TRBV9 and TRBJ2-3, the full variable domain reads DSGVTQTPKHLITATGQRVTLRCSPRSGDLSVYWYQQSLDQGLQFLIQYYNGEERAKGNILERFSAQQFPDLHSELNLSSLELGDSALYFCASSSGWISTDTQYFGPGTRLTVL.